This TCR beta chain appears in the sequencing data of a study of T-cell reconstitution after alpha-beta-depleted transplantation in children. In its sample, this clonotype was seen a few times. What it binds is unknown. Germline loops: CDR1 SGHRS, CDR2 YFSETQ. Trimming took 5 bases from V and 7 from J; bases not matched to a gene: 7. The CDR3 runs to 15 residues. Study results and limitations: For some patients, TCRbeta diversity was high at day 60 because of recipient T cells and thymic progenitors that survived. Among T cells one year after transplant, newly produced cells accounted for most counts and diversity. After transplant, at about two months, alpha-beta T cells were reportedly derived from several hundred expanded graft clones.

Construction of the TCRbeta library involved unique molecular identifiers. TCRdb analysed the PCR reads with MiXCR anew, one entry per CDR3 protein. The data hold 500,000 to 750,000 distinct CDR3 sequences, with 13% observed a single time. This TCR was recovered from a male patient aged 10 to 17 who had a stem cell transplant for acute myeloid leukemia, so the T cells may come from the graft donor. The sample consisted of PBMCs, mostly from graft donor cells, taken 360 days after TCRalphabeta/CD19-depleted stem cell transplant. This sequence joins TRBV5-1 and TRBJ2-1; 12 nucleotides align to TRBD2. Here the CDR3 DNA reads TGCGCCAGCAGGACCCGACTAGCGGGAGAGAATGAGCAGTTCTTC. Translation: CASRTRLAGENEQFF.